This T cell receptor beta chain was profiled in a study of metastatic and nonmetastatic thyroid tumors. Study-wide context: Samples came from malignant and benign thyroid patients, and repertoires were compared across blood and tumor or nodule tissue. Overall study findings and caveats: In both blood and tumor samples, TCR beta diversity was reported significantly higher for malignant than benign nodules.

Germline V gene data show CDR1 as SGHTA and CDR2 as FQGNSA. This CDR3 spans 18 amino acids. V shed 0 bases, J shed 4 bases, and the junction held 10 bases outside the gene matches. Patients underwent thyroid surgery, and none had received any treatment before it. Original methodology: Built for papillary thyroid cancer, a distant-metastasis classifier drew on CDR3 differences across clinicopathological groups. TCRdb redid the clone calls on the PCR reads using MiXCR. The V and J calls, along with clone size, are taken from TCRdb and not from the paper's own processing. The sample lists some 16,000 clones, roughly 12% occurring once. Of note for this clone: Its antigen is currently unknown.

The chain has TRBV7-2 and TRBJ2-3, with TRBD2 identical over 10 bases. The TCR originated in a female donor with papillary thyroid cancer or a benign thyroid nodule (not recorded which). Some clones in this sample may be carry-over from other donors' samples. The sequenced material came from blood. The CDR3 region is CASSLALVSTSGSDTQYF. CDR3 DNA sequence: TGTGCCAGCAGCTTAGCCTTGGTTTCGACTAGCGGGTCAGATACGCAGTATTTT.